The 5 T cell receptor beta chains in this list originate from one sample, sequenced in a study of tumor-infiltrating lymphocytes in primary liver carcinoma. Both blood RNA, taken from unsorted whole blood, and germline DNA were extracted. Using a constant-region primer together with ProtoScript II reverse transcriptase, TCR beta cDNA was made from around 0.55 ug of total RNA. A slightly modified ARM-PCR protocol with three nested multiplex PCR rounds produced these TCR beta libraries. Each of the first two PCR rounds ran about 9 cycles with TRBV1-TRBV30 forward and C-beta reverse primers. TCRdb recomputed calls from the multiplex PCR reads with MiXCR, one row per CDR3 protein. This sample carries a few hundred thousand distinct CDR3 sequences, 50% to 60% of them seen once, and the ten largest clones take approximately 15%. The sequenced material came from peripheral blood. The receptors here all came from a woman aged 30 to 39 with primary liver carcinoma and hepatitis B virus infection.

The chain couples TRBV30 to TRBJ2-1, with a tentative D call TRBD2 (6 bases). The germline CDR1 and CDR2 sequences are GTSNPN and SVGIG (reference sequence). This CDR3 has 13 amino acids. Trimming shortened V by 1 base and J by 6 bases, and 10 bases separated the two germline ends. The CDR3 bases are TGTGCCTGGAGTGGAGGAGGGCGCAATGAGCAGTTCTTC. It is translated as CAWSGGGRNEQFF.

On this clonotype: Relative to the germline gene, one junction end is altered; a read error may explain this. This chain uses TRBV4-1 with TRBJ2-1, with 8 positions matching TRBD2. The CDR3 length is 16 residues. From germline, CDR1 is MGHRA and CDR2 YSYEKL. In DNA, the CDR3 is TGCGCCAGCAGCCAAGAAAGCGGGAGAGGCTACAATGAGCGGTTCTTC. Its translation is CASSQESGRGYNERFF.

Turning to this clonotype: This may come from a read error, since a much larger clone is one base off. The chain uses TRBV4-3 and TRBJ2-7, with D possibly matching TRBD1 (6 bases). CDR1 and CDR2 from the germline V gene are LGHNA and YSLEER. Trimming pared 2 bases from V and 3 bases from J, leaving 17 bases between. The CDR3 contains 16 residues. CDR3 region: CASSQKWGPYRYEQYF. As DNA, the CDR3 is TGCGCCAGCAGCCAAAAATGGGGGCCCTATCGCTACGAGCAGTACTTC.

This clonotype was detected only once. This may stem from a read error, because a much larger clone lies one nucleotide away. This chain joins TRBV4-1 and TRBJ2-5; the match to TRBD2 covers 8 bases. This CDR3 is built from 16 residues. Germline V gene data show CDR1 as MGHRA and CDR2 as YSYEKL. The CDR3 here is CASSQVAGKYQETRYF. The CDR3 DNA reads TGCGCCAGCAGCCAAGTAGCGGGAAAGTACCAAGAGACCCGGTACTTC.

Comments on this clonotype: This sequence may be a read error, since a much larger clone differs from it by one base. This chain joins TRBV12-3 or TRBV12-4 and TRBJ2-5; 11 bases agree with TRBD2. V trimming: 4 bases; J trimming: 3 bases; junction bases outside the gene matches: 4. The CDR3 contains 15 residues. CDR3 sequence: CASSWLAGGKETQYF. DNA for the CDR3: TGTGCCAGCAGTTGGTTAGCGGGAGGGAAAGAGACCCAGTACTTC.